The clone carrying this T cell receptor (beta chain) appeared once. Its matching antigen is unknown. The source of the sample is a study of T cell responses to AZD1222 COVID-19 vaccine. General observations from the study: The repertoires were collected only after the peak T cell response. Clonal diversity was possibly underestimated; the donors were predominantly white British and more often female. There were vaccine-associated CD4 TCRs across spike, dominant at 160-218 and 743-854.

There are 16 residues in the CDR3. The germline gives CDR1 SGHRS, CDR2 YFSETQ. The V and J ends lost 4 bases and 0 bases respectively, with 15 bases between them. Sequencing was performed with immunoSEQ multiplex PCR; in TCRdb, only in-frame clones are kept and a portion is missing. The sample includes over 150,000 clones, around 90% seen only once; the top ten take around 18%. The sample here was peripheral blood, taken on day 0 of AZD1222 vaccination. This sequence joins TRBV5-1 and TRBJ2-3; D is ambiguous. The clonotype was recovered from an adult in good health. CDR3 sequence (DNA): TGCGCCAGCAGCATTTATTCGAAACCCAGCACAGATACGCAGTATTTT. Residues: CASSIYSKPSTDTQYF.